A single TCR beta chain is shown here with its context. The table lists this clonotype with many counts. The antigen it binds to is not known. Base qualities are not recorded, but no much larger clone differs from it by a single base. The data were taken from a study of T cells in Graves' hyperthyroidism and ophthalmopathy (dated by TCRdb to about 2019). Regarding the study in general: Peripheral blood was sampled at the time of initial diagnosis, prior to any treatment. To identify distinguishing TCR V-J signatures, a discovery cohort of around 100 patients was used, comprising 43 with Graves' ophthalmopathy and roughly 60 with stable Graves' hyperthyroidism. Prospective prediction of ophthalmopathy was tested in an independent validation cohort consisting of 18 to 20 hyperthyroidism patients and 15 to 17 patients who later progressed to ophthalmopathy. The 90 to 100 discovery patients were randomly divided into training and test sets at a 7:3 ratio. In addition, the study compared T-cell repertoires in thyroid tissue and in blood from five to seven Graves' hyperthyroidism patients. After sampling, hyperthyroidism patients received methimazole starting at 30 mg daily, and ophthalmopathy patients received high-dose intravenous methylprednisolone. The paper describes TCR Vbeta CDR3 sequencing of some 130 peripheral blood samples, made up of around 41 ophthalmopathy patients, around 78 hyperthyroidism patients and 17 progressor patients.

Overall study results and their limits: In cross-validation, a model built on a 13 V-J signature told ophthalmopathy apart from stable hyperthyroidism with approximately 90% sensitivity and 81% to 82% specificity, and in testing the same model reached 80%/75%. During validation, the model predicted progression to ophthalmopathy a median of approximately six months ahead of onset, with 70.59% sensitivity and 72% to 80% specificity. No statistical method was used to fix the sample size in advance, and group allocation was not hidden from the investigators. Most expanded thyroid clonotypes (frequency above 0.001) were also detected in blood, suggesting blood repertoires may reflect thyroid immune responses.

The TCR beta CDR3 regions were amplified from the RNA transcripts. The first round of RT-PCR for the TCR CDR3 was performed with the HTBI primer set and the Qiagen OneStep RT-PCR kit. Libraries were constructed in a second round of multiplex PCR, after which size selection and purification were performed. The libraries were sequenced on an Illumina HiSeq2000 using paired-end 100 bp reads. The study's processing was this. SOAPnuke was used to process the raw data, throwing out any read that contained adapters or uncalled bases, had a mean Phred below 15, or lacked an exact constant-primer or identifier match. High-quality paired reads were merged using COPE v1.2.5, and each unique nucleotide sequence was defined as a clonotype. MiTCR v1.1 was used to align clonotypes to the IMGT TRBV, TRBD and TRBJ reference segments. Only V-J combinations with frequency above 0.0001, covering approximately 99% of repertoires, were analysed. The TCS score was defined as F50 (clonal expansion) divided by E x V (chaos), with BLOSUM62-based TCRdist calculated between CDR3 peptides within each V-J. Welch's t-statistics and random forest reduced several hundred V-J features to roughly 13, which were used in a naive Bayes classifier (R e1071). Clones were called with MiXCR by TCRdb after fastp trimmed the public reads at Q25, and only in-frame beta chains were retained. Entries are consolidated by CDR3 protein sequence, retaining the most common genes and DNA. For this entry, the V and J calls and clone size follow TCRdb and not the study's own pipeline. Across this sample there are some 760,000 distinct CDR3 sequences, with approximately 14% seen only once. The ten largest clones capture roughly 10% of the sample.

Graves' hyperthyroidism was defined as stable when no progression to ophthalmopathy occurred over 18 months of follow-up. Hyperthyroidism patients were newly diagnosed, with disease duration under 2 months, and aged 18 to 65 years. The study excluded patients with uncontrolled infections, other autoimmune diseases, pregnancy or lactation. Diagnoses were established on the basis of clinical symptoms, serum thyroxine and TRAb, thyroid ultrasound, and orbital computed tomography. PBMCs were isolated from about 9.2 ml of fresh peripheral blood by Ficoll-Paque density gradient centrifugation. Trizol reagent was used to extract total RNA, and RNA quality was then checked on an Agilent 2100 Bioanalyzer. V is trimmed back by 8 bases and J by 8 bases, and the junction contains 13 bases that no gene match accounts for. The CDR3, from cysteine to phenylalanine, totals 13 residues. Only the CDR3 DNA is retained, 39 bases long and in frame from the first base. CDR1 and CDR2 are drawn from the germline V gene (reference sequence): GTSNPN, SVGIG.

This TCR came from a woman younger than 35 with Graves' hyperthyroidism. Sequenced: blood. Recombination connected TRBV30 to TRBJ1-1; a stretch of 8 junction bases matches TRBD1. The nucleotides are TGTGCCACACGACAGGGGCCGAACTTAGAAGCTTTCTTT. Its protein product is CATRQGPNLEAFF.